The present T cell receptor (beta chain) was sequenced within a study of T-cell memory formation after mild COVID-19. General study points: Clones that got smaller from day 15 to 85 had even CD4/CD8, while clones growing later tipped toward CD4+. CD4+ clones that contracted lay mainly in CM and EM; CD8+ ones lay in EMRA.

The V gene's germline CDR1 is SEHNR and CDR2 FQNEAQ (reference sequence). The CDR3 sequence is 14 residues long. V was shortened by 4 bases and J by 1 base, with 10 bases between the two germline ends. One entry per CDR3 protein, called by TCRdb with MiXCR from the 5' RACE reads. The repertoire has hundreds of thousands of distinct CDR3 sequences, about a sixth of them found once; the top ten carry approximately 20%. In this sample, this clonotype turned up a few times. Its antigen is still unknown. The receptor was derived from a man between 18 and 29 years old who had mild COVID-19 (a few samples of this study predate the infection). Cell type and time point are not known. Material: PBMCs or a T cell subset sorted from them (not recorded which). This chain uses TRBV7-9 with TRBJ1-2, with D possibly matching TRBD1 (6 bases). CDR3: CASSSRTDNYGYTF. The CDR3 DNA follows: TGTGCCAGCAGCTCCCGGACAGATAACTATGGCTACACCTTC. The complete variable domain, with remaining parts taken from reference TRBV7-9 and TRBJ1-2, reads DTGVSQNPRHKITKRGQNVTFRCDPISEHNRLYWYRQTLGQGPEFLTYFQNEAQLEKSRLLSDRFSAERPKGSFSTLEIQRTEQGDSAMYLCASSSRTDNYGYTFGSGTRLTVV.